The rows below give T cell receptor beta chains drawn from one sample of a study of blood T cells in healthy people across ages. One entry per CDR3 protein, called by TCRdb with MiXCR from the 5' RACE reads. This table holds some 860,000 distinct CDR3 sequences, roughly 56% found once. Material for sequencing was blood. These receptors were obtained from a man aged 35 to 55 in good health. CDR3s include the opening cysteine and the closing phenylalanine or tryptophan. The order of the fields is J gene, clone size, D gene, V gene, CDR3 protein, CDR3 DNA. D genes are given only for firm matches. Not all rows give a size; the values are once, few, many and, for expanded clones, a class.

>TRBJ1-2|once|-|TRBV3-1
CASSQDGKGSYGYTF
TGTGCCAGCAGCCAAGATGGAAAGGGGTCCTATGGCTACACCTTC
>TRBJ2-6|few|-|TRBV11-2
CASSVWAGTVGSGANVLTF
TGTGCCAGCAGCGTTTGGGCGGGGACAGTCGGCTCTGGGGCCAACGTCCTGACTTTC
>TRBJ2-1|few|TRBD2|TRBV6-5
CASRPPELAGGIEQFF
TGTGCCAGCAGACCCCCTGAGTTAGCGGGAGGGATTGAGCAGTTCTTC
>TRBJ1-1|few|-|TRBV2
CASSARQQNTEAFF
TGTGCCAGCAGTGCACGTCAGCAGAACACTGAAGCTTTCTTT
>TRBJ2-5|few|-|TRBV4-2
CASSQDLAAETQYF
TGTGCCAGCAGCCAAGATCTCGCCGCGGAGACCCAGTACTTC
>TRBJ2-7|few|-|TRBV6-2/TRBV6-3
CASIGGDTYEQYF
TGTGCCAGCATTGGGGGGGACACCTACGAGCAGTACTTC
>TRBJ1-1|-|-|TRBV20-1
CSARDDRFMNTEAFF
TGCAGTGCTAGAGATGACAGATTCATGAACACTGAAGCTTTCTTT
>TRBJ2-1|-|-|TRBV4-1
CASSQAGGLNNEQFF
TGCGCCAGCAGCCAAGCGGGGGGCCTAAACAATGAGCAGTTCTTC
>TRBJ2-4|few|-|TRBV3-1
CASSQKPGGFVKNIQYF
TGTGCCAGCAGCCAGAAACCGGGGGGCTTCGTCAAAAACATTCAGTACTTC
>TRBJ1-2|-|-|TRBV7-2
CASSLVRNSNYGYTF
TGTGCCAGCAGCTTAGTAAGGAACTCTAACTATGGCTACACCTTC
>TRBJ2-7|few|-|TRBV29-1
CSVDSGQGGLEQYF
TGCAGCGTTGATTCGGGTCAGGGGGGTCTCGAGCAGTACTTC
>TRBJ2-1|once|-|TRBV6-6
CASSYGGSNNEQFF
TGTGCCAGCAGTTACGGAGGCTCCAACAATGAGCAGTTCTTC
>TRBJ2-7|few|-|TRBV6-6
CASSLAKQSSYEQYF
TGTGCCAGCAGTCTAGCTAAACAGAGCTCCTACGAGCAGTACTTC
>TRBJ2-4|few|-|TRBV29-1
CSVEGGDGAKNIQYF
TGCAGCGTTGAAGGTGGGGATGGAGCCAAAAACATTCAGTACTTC
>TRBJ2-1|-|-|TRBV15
CATSKMTSEQFF
TGTGCCACCAGCAAAATGACGAGTGAGCAGTTCTTC
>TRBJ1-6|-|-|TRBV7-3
CASRDPRVNSPLHF
TGTGCCAGCAGAGACCCGAGGGTGAATTCACCCCTCCACTTT
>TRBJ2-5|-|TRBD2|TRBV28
CATSTSGTINEQYF
TGTGCCACCTCAACTAGCGGAACCATCAATGAGCAGTACTTC
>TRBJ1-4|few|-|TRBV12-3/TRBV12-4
CASSLQGLNEKLFF
TGTGCCAGCAGTTTACAGGGGCTTAATGAAAAACTGTTTTTT
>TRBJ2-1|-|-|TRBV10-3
CAVSESRSGSGPNEQFF
TGTGCCGTCAGTGAGTCGAGATCAGGGTCCGGTCCCAATGAGCAGTTCTTC
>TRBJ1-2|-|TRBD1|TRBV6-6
CASTLGQGYRNGYTF
TGTGCCAGCACCTTGGGACAGGGGTATAGGAATGGCTACACCTTC
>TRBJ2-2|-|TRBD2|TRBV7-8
CASSLKLAGHTGELFF
TGTGCCAGCAGCTTAAAACTAGCGGGGCACACCGGGGAGCTGTTTTTT
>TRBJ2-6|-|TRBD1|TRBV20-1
CSASTGFNFLSGANVLTF
TGCAGTGCTTCGACAGGGTTCAATTTTCTCTCTGGGGCCAACGTCCTGACTTTC
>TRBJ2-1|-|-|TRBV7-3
CASSSLDGPYNEQFF
TGTGCCAGCAGCTCATTGGACGGACCCTACAATGAGCAGTTCTTC
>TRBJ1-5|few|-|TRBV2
CASRFGNQPQHF
TGTGCCAGCAGGTTTGGCAATCAGCCCCAGCATTTT
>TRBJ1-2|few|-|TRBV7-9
CASSSEGVYGYTF
TGTGCCAGCAGCTCTGAGGGAGTCTATGGCTACACCTTC
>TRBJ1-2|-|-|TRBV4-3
CASSQEVGRGRYGYTF
TGCGCCAGCAGCCAAGAAGTCGGCAGGGGCCGGTATGGCTACACCTTC
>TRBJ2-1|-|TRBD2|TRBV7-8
CASSFSLRTSGSYNEQFF
TGTGCCAGCAGCTTCAGCCTTAGGACTAGCGGATCCTACAATGAGCAGTTCTTC
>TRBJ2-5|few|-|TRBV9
CASSVAVHQETQYF
TGTGCCAGCAGCGTCGCGGTACACCAAGAGACCCAGTACTTC
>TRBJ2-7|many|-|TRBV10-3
CAISESTTDRSTYEQYF
TGTGCCATCAGTGAGTCGACCACGGACCGATCGACCTACGAGCAGTACTTC
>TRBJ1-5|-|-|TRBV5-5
CASSSGVGYSNQPQHF
TGTGCCAGCAGCAGTGGAGTGGGTTATAGCAATCAGCCCCAGCATTTT
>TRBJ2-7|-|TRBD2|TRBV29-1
CSVVPSGSFYEQYF
TGCAGCGTTGTTCCCAGCGGGAGTTTCTACGAGCAGTACTTC
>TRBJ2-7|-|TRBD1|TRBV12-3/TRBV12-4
CASSATGTASYEQYF
TGTGCCAGCAGTGCTACCGGGACAGCGAGTTACGAGCAGTACTTC
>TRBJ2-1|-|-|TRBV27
CASSPRRVAGNEQFF
TGTGCCAGCAGTCCTAGAAGGGTTGCTGGCAATGAGCAGTTCTTC
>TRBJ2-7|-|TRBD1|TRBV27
CASSFWGQGEYEQYF
TGTGCCAGCAGTTTTTGGGGACAGGGAGAGTACGAGCAGTACTTC
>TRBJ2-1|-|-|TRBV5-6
CASSFGVGEQFF
TGTGCCAGCAGCTTCGGGGTTGGTGAGCAGTTCTTC
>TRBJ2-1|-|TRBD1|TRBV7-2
CASSRGGLNNEQFF
TGTGCCAGCAGCCGAGGGGGCCTGAACAATGAGCAGTTCTTC
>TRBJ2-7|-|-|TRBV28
CASSSSSTYEQYF
TGTGCCAGCAGTTCCTCATCTACCTACGAGCAGTACTTC
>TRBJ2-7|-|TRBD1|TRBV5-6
CASSSTSPGTGPPNEQYF
TGTGCCAGCAGCTCCACCTCTCCCGGGACAGGGCCCCCTAACGAGCAGTACTTC
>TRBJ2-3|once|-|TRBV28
CASTPQDGGGEDTQYF
TGTGCCAGCACCCCCCAGGACGGGGGCGGAGAAGATACGCAGTATTTT
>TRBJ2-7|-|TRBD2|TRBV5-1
CASSRQSGDSYNEQYF
TGCGCCAGCAGCCGGCAAAGCGGGGACTCCTACAATGAGCAGTACTTC
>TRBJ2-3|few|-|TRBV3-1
CASSPSVGIAQYF
TGTGCCAGCAGCCCCTCCGTTGGTATTGCGCAGTATTTT
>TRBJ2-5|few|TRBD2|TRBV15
CATSNRTRQETQYF
TGTGCCACCAGCAATCGGACTAGGCAAGAGACCCAGTACTTC
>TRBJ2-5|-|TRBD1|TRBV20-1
CSASSGPTGGQTQYF
TGCAGTGCTAGTAGTGGGCCGACAGGGGGGCAGACCCAGTACTTC
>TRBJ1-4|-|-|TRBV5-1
CASSLNGHPNEKLFF
TGCGCCAGCAGCTTAAACGGACACCCTAATGAAAAACTGTTTTTT
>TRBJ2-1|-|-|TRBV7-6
CASSLLPDTYNEQFF
TGTGCCAGCAGCTTACTTCCGGACACATACAATGAGCAGTTCTTC
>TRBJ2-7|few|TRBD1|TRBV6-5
CASRRREQGAHEQYF
TGTGCCAGCAGACGCAGGGAACAGGGGGCCCACGAGCAGTACTTC
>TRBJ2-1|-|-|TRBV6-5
CASSFNGGEQFF
TGTGCCAGCAGTTTTAATGGAGGGGAGCAGTTCTTC
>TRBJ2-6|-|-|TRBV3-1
CASSQDSTGANVLTF
TGTGCCAGCAGCCAAGATTCGACTGGGGCCAACGTCCTGACTTTC
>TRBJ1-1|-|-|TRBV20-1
CSASRGRRTEAFF
TGCAGTGCTAGTCGAGGGCGGCGCACTGAAGCTTTCTTT
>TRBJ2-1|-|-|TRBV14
CASSQVGEALLEFF
TGTGCCAGCAGCCAAGTGGGGGAGGCCCTCTTGGAGTTCTTC
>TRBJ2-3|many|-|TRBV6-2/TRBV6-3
CASSYSTKTGDTQYF
TGTGCCAGCAGTTATTCCACCAAGACTGGGGATACGCAGTATTTT
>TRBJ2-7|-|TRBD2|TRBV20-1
CSAMGTSGSHEQYF
TGCAGTGCTATGGGGACTAGCGGGAGCCACGAGCAGTACTTC
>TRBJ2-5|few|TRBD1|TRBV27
CASSPDRAGETQYF
TGTGCCAGCAGTCCGGACAGGGCGGGAGAGACCCAGTACTTC
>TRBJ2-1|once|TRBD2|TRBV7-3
CASSLRSGGPYNEQFF
TGTGCCAGCAGCTTAAGGTCGGGAGGGCCTTACAATGAGCAGTTCTTC
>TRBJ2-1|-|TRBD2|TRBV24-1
CATSDPGLESSYNEQFF
TGTGCCACCAGTGACCCCGGACTAGAGTCCTCCTACAATGAGCAGTTCTTC
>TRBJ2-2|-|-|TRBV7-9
CASSLLRLTRAIGTGELFF
TGTGCCAGCAGCTTACTCCGCCTAACCCGTGCAATTGGTACCGGGGAGCTGTTTTTT
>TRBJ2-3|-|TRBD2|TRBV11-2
CASSWALAGATDTQYF
TGTGCCAGCAGCTGGGCCCTAGCGGGGGCCACAGATACGCAGTATTTT